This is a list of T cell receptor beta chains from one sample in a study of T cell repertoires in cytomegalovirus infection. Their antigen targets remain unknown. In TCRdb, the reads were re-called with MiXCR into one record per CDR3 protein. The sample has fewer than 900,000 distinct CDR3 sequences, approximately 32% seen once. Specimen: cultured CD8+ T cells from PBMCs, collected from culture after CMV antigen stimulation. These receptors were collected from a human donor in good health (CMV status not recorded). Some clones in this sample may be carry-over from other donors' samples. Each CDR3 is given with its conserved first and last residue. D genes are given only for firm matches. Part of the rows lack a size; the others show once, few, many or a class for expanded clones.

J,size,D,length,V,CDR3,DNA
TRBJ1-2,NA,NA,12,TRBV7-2,CASSPQGTGYTF,TGTGCCAGCAGCCCCCAGGGGACAGGCTACACCTTC
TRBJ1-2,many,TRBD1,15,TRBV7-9,CASSSDRGSGYGYTF,TGTGCCAGCAGCTCCGACAGGGGCTCGGGATACGGCTACACCTTC
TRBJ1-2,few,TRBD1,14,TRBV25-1,CATEAGTGTAGYTF,TGTGCCACCGAGGCGGGGACAGGGACGGCTGGCTACACCTTC
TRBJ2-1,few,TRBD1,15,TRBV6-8,CASSFTRTGGDEQFF,TGTGCCAGCAGCTTTACACGTACAGGGGGCGATGAGCAGTTCTTC
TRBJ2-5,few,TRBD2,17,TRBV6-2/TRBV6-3,CASSYPPQRGNQETQYF,TGTGCCAGCAGTTATCCCCCTCAGCGGGGGAATCAAGAGACCCAGTACTTC
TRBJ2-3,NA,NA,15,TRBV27,CASSLSGHPTDTQYF,TGTGCCAGCAGTTTATCGGGTCATCCCACAGATACGCAGTATTTT
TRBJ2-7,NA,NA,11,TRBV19,CASGWGYEQYF,TGTGCCAGTGGGTGGGGCTACGAGCAGTACTTC
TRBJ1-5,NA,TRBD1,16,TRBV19,CASSTTGTGPYQPQHF,TGTGCCAGTAGTACCACCGGGACAGGACCCTATCAGCCCCAGCATTTT
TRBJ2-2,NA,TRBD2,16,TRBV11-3,CASSLFRGGNTGELFF,TGTGCCAGCAGCTTATTCCGGGGGGGGAACACCGGGGAGCTGTTTTTT
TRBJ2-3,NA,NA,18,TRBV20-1,CSARPFSEARRSTDTQYF,TGCAGTGCTAGACCCTTTTCCGAGGCCCGGAGGAGCACAGATACGCAGTATTTT
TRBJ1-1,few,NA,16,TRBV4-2,CASSQDLGRGWTEAFF,TGTGCCAGCAGCCAAGATCTGGGCAGGGGATGGACTGAAGCTTTCTTT
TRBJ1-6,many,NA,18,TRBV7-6,CASSVGTFDPRGNSPLHF,TGTGCCAGCAGCGTCGGGACCTTCGACCCTCGGGGGAATTCACCCCTCCACTTT
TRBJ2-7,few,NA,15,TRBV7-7,CASSPTRGSSYEQYF,TGTGCTAGCAGCCCCACCAGGGGAAGCTCCTACGAGCAGTACTTC
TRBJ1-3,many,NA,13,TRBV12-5,CASGLSSGNTIYF,TGTGCTAGTGGTTTAAGCTCTGGAAACACCATATATTTT
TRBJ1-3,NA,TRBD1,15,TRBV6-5,CASSPGQSSGNTIYF,TGTGCCAGCAGTCCGGGACAGAGCTCTGGAAACACCATATATTTT
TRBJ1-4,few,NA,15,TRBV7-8,CASSIGPSVREKLFF,TGTGCCAGCAGCATAGGACCTAGCGTTAGGGAAAAACTGTTTTTT
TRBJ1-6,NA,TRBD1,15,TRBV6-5,CASSYVGQSGSPLHF,TGTGCCAGCAGTTACGTGGGACAGTCGGGTTCACCCCTCCACTTT
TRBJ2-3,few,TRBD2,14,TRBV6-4,CASSLAAYTDTQYF,TGTGCCAGCAGTCTAGCGGCTTACACAGATACGCAGTATTTT
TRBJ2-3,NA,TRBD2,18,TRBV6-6,CASTPGLAGDQLTDTQYF,TGTGCCAGCACCCCCGGACTAGCGGGGGACCAACTCACAGATACGCAGTATTTT
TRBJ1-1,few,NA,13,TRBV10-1,CASSDIQRTEAFF,TGCGCCAGCAGTGACATCCAACGCACTGAAGCTTTCTTT
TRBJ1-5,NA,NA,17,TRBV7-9,CASSLGILVAGDQPQHF,TGTGCCAGCAGCTTAGGCATTCTTGTGGCAGGGGATCAGCCCCAGCATTTT
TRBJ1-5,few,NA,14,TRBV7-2,CASSYLDSNQPQHF,TGTGCCAGCAGCTACCTTGATAGCAATCAGCCCCAGCATTTT
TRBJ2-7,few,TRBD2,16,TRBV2,CASSASSGDPSYEQYF,TGTGCCAGCAGTGCATCTAGCGGGGACCCCTCCTACGAGCAGTACTTC
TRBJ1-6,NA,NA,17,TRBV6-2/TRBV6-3,CASSQNVGRIYNSPLHF,TGTGCCAGCAGCCAGAACGTAGGACGGATTTATAATTCACCCCTCCACTTT
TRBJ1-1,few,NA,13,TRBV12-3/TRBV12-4,CASSPNDSLEAFF,TGTGCCAGCAGTCCTAACGACAGCCTTGAAGCTTTCTTT
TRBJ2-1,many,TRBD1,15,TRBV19,CASSIDRGTYVGQFF,TGTGCCAGTAGTATAGACAGGGGGACATATGTAGGGCAGTTCTTC
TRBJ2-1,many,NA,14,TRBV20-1,CSAPDTLWGYEQFF,TGCAGTGCTCCGGACACCCTTTGGGGTTATGAGCAGTTCTTC
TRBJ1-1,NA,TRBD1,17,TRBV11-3,CASSSTGQGSLNTEAFF,TGTGCCAGCAGCTCCACGGGACAGGGGTCTTTGAACACTGAAGCTTTCTTT
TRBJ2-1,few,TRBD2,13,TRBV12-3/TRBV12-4,CASLGLAGNEQFF,TGTGCCAGCCTGGGACTAGCGGGTAATGAGCAGTTCTTC
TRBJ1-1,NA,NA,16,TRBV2,CASKLKRLPRDTEAFF,TGTGCCAGCAAATTAAAGAGGTTGCCGAGGGACACTGAAGCTTTCTTT
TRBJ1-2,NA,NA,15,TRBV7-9,CASSLYPTEVYGYTF,TGTGCCAGCAGCTTATATCCGACGGAAGTCTATGGCTACACCTTC
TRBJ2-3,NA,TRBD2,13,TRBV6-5,CASSYGSGLEVYF,TGTGCCAGCAGTTACGGATCGGGACTAGAGGTGTATTTT
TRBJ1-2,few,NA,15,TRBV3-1,CASSDVQGGSYGYTF,TGTGCCAGCAGCGACGTTCAGGGAGGATCCTATGGCTACACCTTC
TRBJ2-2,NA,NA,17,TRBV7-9,CASSFLTGVSNTGELFF,TGTGCCAGCAGCTTCTTAACGGGGGTATCGAACACCGGGGAGCTGTTTTTT
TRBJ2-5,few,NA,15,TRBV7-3,CASSPEGMYQETQYF,TGTGCCAGCAGCCCGGAAGGGATGTACCAAGAGACCCAGTACTTC
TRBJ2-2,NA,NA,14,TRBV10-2,CASSEGLFTGELFF,TGCGCCAGCAGTGAAGGCCTATTCACCGGGGAGCTGTTTTTT
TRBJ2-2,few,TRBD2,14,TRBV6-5,CASSVAGGTGELFF,TGTGCCAGCAGTGTAGCGGGGGGGACCGGGGAGCTGTTTTTT
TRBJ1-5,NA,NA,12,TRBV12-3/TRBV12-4,CASSTGWQPQHF,TGTGCCAGCAGTACAGGGTGGCAGCCCCAGCATTTT
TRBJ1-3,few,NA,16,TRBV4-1,CASSQEVSPSGNTIYF,TGCGCCAGCAGCCAAGAGGTATCACCCTCTGGAAACACCATATATTTT
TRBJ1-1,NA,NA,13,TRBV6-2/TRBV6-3,CASNFLSYTEAFF,TGTGCCAGCAACTTTTTAAGTTACACTGAAGCTTTCTTT